The 25 T cell receptor beta chains given below trace back to one sample, sequenced in a study of blood T cell repertoires in COVID-19. Sequencing was performed with immunoSEQ multiplex PCR; in TCRdb, only in-frame clones are kept and a portion is missing. In the table there are about 140,000 clones, around 83% of which are singletons. The sample was peripheral blood. The receptors here all came from an elderly woman with acute or convalescent COVID-19.

The rearrangement joins TRBV5-8 to TRBJ1-3; 9 positions match TRBD1. V was pared by 8 bases and J by 3 bases, with 9 bases of the junction left unmatched. CDR3 length equals 15 residues. The germline CDR1 and CDR2 sequences are SGHTS and YDEGEE. CDR3 loop: CASNDGQGFGNTIYF. The CDR3 DNA reads as TGTGCCAGTAATGATGGACAGGGGTTTGGAAACACCATATATTTT. Looking up the rest from reference TRBV5-8 and TRBJ1-3 gives the full variable domain: EAGVTQSPTHLIKTRGQQATLRCSPISGHTSVYWYQQALGLGLQFLLWYDEGEERNRGNFPPRFSGRQFPNYSSELNVNALELEDSALYLCASNDGQGFGNTIYFGEGSWLTVV.

This rearrangement joins TRBV9 to TRBJ2-1, with 8 bases that match TRBD2. This CDR3 has 15 amino acids. Germline trimming cut 0 bases from V and 3 bases from J; bases unmatched to any gene: 2. Germline-derived CDR1 and CDR2 are SGDLS and YYNGEE. This chain's CDR3 is CASSVGAGVYNEQFF. DNA of the CDR3: TGTGCCAGCAGCGTAGGAGCGGGAGTCTACAATGAGCAGTTCTTC.

The CDR3 DNA reads TGTGCCTGGAGTGAGGAAGCTGCGGGTGGCTACACCTTC. This translates into CAWSEEAAGGYTF. The chain has TRBV30 and TRBJ1-2; D unresolved. Trimming cost V 1 base and J 7 bases, with 13 bases left between them. The CDR3 consists of 13 residues. CDR1 GTSNPN and CDR2 SVGIG come from the germline V gene (reference sequence).

The rearrangement joins TRBV11-2 to TRBJ1-6; D is ambiguous. With 1 base removed from V and 6 bases from J, the gap between germline ends came to 13 bases. The CDR3 is made up of 16 amino acids. Per the germline V gene, CDR1 is SGHAT and CDR2 is FQNNGV. The CDR3 reads CASSLVGRLSNSPLHF. Here the CDR3 DNA reads TGTGCCAGCAGCTTAGTCGGCAGGTTGTCTAATTCACCCCTCCACTTT. The whole variable domain, filled in from reference TRBV11-2 and TRBJ1-6, reads EAGVAQSPRYKIIEKRQSVAFWCNPISGHATLYWYQQILGQGPKLLIQFQNNGVVDDSQLPKDRFSAERLKGVDSTLKIQPAKLEDSAVYLCASSLVGRLSNSPLHFGNGTRLTVT.

J is TRBJ1-3 and V is TRBV24-1, with 8 bases that match TRBD1. Germline V gives CDR1 KGHDR, CDR2 SFDVKD. V lost 4 bases to trimming and J lost 4 bases; unmatched junction nucleotides: 8. The CDR3 consists of 16 residues. CDR3 in amino acids: CATSDPRQGRGNTIYF. The CDR3 DNA sequence: TGTGCCACCAGTGACCCGCGACAGGGGCGAGGAAACACCATATATTTT.

There are a few counts of this clone. The chain couples TRBV6-2 or TRBV6-3 to TRBJ1-5; D perhaps matches TRBD1 (6 bases). CDR1 and CDR2 from the germline V gene are MNHEY and SVGEGT. This CDR3 has 13 amino acids. V gave up 5 bases and J gave up 5 bases, with 10 bases separating them. The CDR3 DNA follows: TGTGCCAGCAGTCTGGACAGCGATCAGCCCCAGCATTTT. This codes for CASSLDSDQPQHF.

The chain employs TRBV19 and TRBJ2-1, with 11 bases fitting TRBD2. Germline V gives CDR1 LNHDA, CDR2 SQIVND (reference sequence). Germline trimming cut 5 bases from V and 2 bases from J; bases unmatched to any gene: 2. The CDR3 covers 15 residues. The CDR3 protein is CASSYSGGAYNEQFF. CDR3 DNA sequence: TGTGCCAGTAGTTATAGCGGGGGGGCCTACAATGAGCAGTTCTTC.

V usage is TRBV27 and J usage is TRBJ1-5; 10 bases are a match to TRBD1. This CDR3 has 15 residues. The germline CDR1 and CDR2 sequences are MNHEY and SMNVEV (reference sequence). With V trimmed by 4 bases and J by 5 bases, 5 bases remained unmatched. DNA of the CDR3: TGTGCCAGCAGTTCAGTCGGGACAGGGGATCAGCCCCAGCATTTT. Protein: CASSSVGTGDQPQHF.

The chain couples TRBV13 to TRBJ2-7, with 10 bases matching TRBD2. V was pared by 1 base and J by 2 bases, with 11 bases of the junction left unmatched. The germline CDR1 and CDR2 sequences are PRHDT and FYEKMQ (reference sequence). The CDR3 has 18 amino acids. The CDR3 loop reads CASSLVGGLAQNTYEQYF. DNA for the CDR3: TGTGCCAGCAGCTTAGTCGGGGGACTAGCGCAAAATACCTACGAGCAGTACTTC.

This chain uses TRBV4-2 with TRBJ2-1; no definite D call. The CDR3 covers 13 residues. V was trimmed by 1 base and J by 6 bases, leaving 7 bases between them. Germline CDR1 is LGHNA and CDR2 is YNFKEQ. In DNA, the CDR3 is TGTGCCAGCAGCCAAGGGGCGCCCAATGAGCAGTTCTTC. Translating gives CASSQGAPNEQFF.

This chain joins TRBV6-2 or TRBV6-3 and TRBJ2-3; D perhaps matches TRBD2 (5 bases). Trimming removed 0 bases at V and 4 bases at J, with 11 bases between. The CDR3 is made up of 15 amino acids. Per the germline V gene, CDR1 is MNHEY and CDR2 is SVGEGT. The CDR3 sequence: CASSYSPEAADTQYF. DNA of the CDR3: TGTGCCAGCAGTTACTCCCCAGAAGCGGCAGATACGCAGTATTTT.

This clone was found a few times. V usage is TRBV27 and J usage is TRBJ1-1; D perhaps matches TRBD1 (6 bases). CDR3 length: 14 amino acids. V lost 6 bases, J lost 7 bases, and 18 bases lay in between. The germline gives CDR1 MNHEY, CDR2 SMNVEV (reference sequence). As DNA, the CDR3 is TGTGCCAGCAGCAGGACAGCCACCCGACTTGAAGCTTTCTTT. Protein product: CASSRTATRLEAFF.

The chain is built from TRBV7-9 and TRBJ1-4; no firm D call. Trimming shortened V by 8 bases and J by 0 bases, and 7 bases separated the two germline ends. The CDR3 runs 13 residues. Germline CDR1 is SEHNR and CDR2 is FQNEAQ (reference sequence). In DNA form, the CDR3 reads TGTGCCAGCCGGTACGCAACTAATGAAAAACTGTTTTTT. Its translation: CASRYATNEKLFF. Full variable domain (outside the CDR3, taken from reference TRBV7-9 and TRBJ1-4): DTGVSQNPRHKITKRGQNVTFRCDPISEHNRLYWYRQTLGQGPEFLTYFQNEAQLEKSRLLSDRFSAERPKGSFSTLEIQRTEQGDSAMYLCASRYATNEKLFFGSGTQLSVL.

This clone was recorded many times. The V call is TRBV9, the J call TRBJ1-4; TRBD1 is a possible D gene (5 bases). The V end lost 4 bases, the J end lost 4 bases, and 11 bases lay between the germline ends. Per germline, CDR1 SGDLS and CDR2 YYNGEE. The CDR3 runs to 14 residues. Here the CDR3 reads CASSTPGVNEKLFF. The CDR3 DNA sequence: TGTGCCAGCAGCACCCCGGGGGTTAATGAAAAACTGTTTTTT.

The chain is built from TRBV5-1 and TRBJ2-1; 7 bases fit TRBD1. The CDR3 has 15 amino acids. Germline loops: CDR1 SGHRS, CDR2 YFSETQ. With V trimmed by 4 bases and J by 2 bases, 6 bases remained unmatched. The CDR3 protein is CASSAGGTTYNEQFF. CDR3 DNA sequence: TGCGCCAGCAGCGCAGGGGGTACGACCTACAATGAGCAGTTCTTC. The full variable domain, with the rest looked up from reference TRBV5-1 and TRBJ2-1, is KAGVTQTPRYLIKTRGQQVTLSCSPISGHRSVSWYQQTPGQGLQFLFEYFSETQRNKGNFPGRFSGRQFSNSRSEMNVSTLELGDSALYLCASSAGGTTYNEQFFGPGTRLTVL.

Only a few counts were recorded for this clone. The chain couples TRBV19 to TRBJ1-2; D is perhaps TRBD1 (6 bases). V gave up 4 bases and J gave up 8 bases, with 23 bases separating them. The CDR3 length is 16 residues. CDR1 is LNHDA, CDR2 SQIVND, per germline (reference sequence). In nucleotides, the CDR3 is TGTGCCAGTAGTAGCCAACCGCCCGACAGGATTGTCGGCTACACCTTC. Its translation: CASSSQPPDRIVGYTF. Full variable domain (remainder filled in from reference TRBV19 and TRBJ1-2): DGGITQSPKYLFRKEGQNVTLSCEQNLNHDAMYWYRQDPGQGLRLIYYSQIVNDFQKGDIAEGYSVSREKKESFPLTVTSAQKNPTAFYLCASSSQPPDRIVGYTFGSGTRLTVV.

The DNA of the CDR3 is TGTGCCAGCAGTTCTGTGATGGGAGCTGGAAACACCATATATTTT. Translating gives CASSSVMGAGNTIYF. The chain is built from TRBV6-5 and TRBJ1-3; no reliable D call. Trimming took off 4 bases at V and 2 bases at J, with 12 bases between the two ends. The CDR3 is made up of 15 amino acids. The germline V gene has CDR1 MNHEY and CDR2 SVGAGI.

The chain carries TRBV5-1 and TRBJ2-7; D may be TRBD1 (5 bases). The CDR3 length is 14 residues. V was trimmed by 5 bases and J by 1 base, leaving 13 bases between them. Germline V lookup: CDR1 SGHRS, CDR2 YFSETQ. CDR3 region: CASRKGVNSYEQYF. Written as DNA, the CDR3 is TGCGCCAGCAGAAAAGGGGTCAATTCCTACGAGCAGTACTTC.

In nucleotides, the CDR3 is TGCGCCAGCAGCGTGGACAGGGGCTCTGGGGCCAACGTCCTGACTTTC. Encoded protein: CASSVDRGSGANVLTF. This chain joins TRBV5-1 and TRBJ2-6, with 9 bases matching TRBD1. Trimming took 4 bases from V and 0 from J; bases not matched to a gene: 2. CDR1 and CDR2 (germline): SGHRS, YFSETQ. The CDR3 covers 16 residues.

This chain links TRBV14 with TRBJ2-3; 12 nucleotides agree with TRBD2. V gave up 1 base and J gave up 0 bases; unmatched junction bases: 2. This CDR3 is 17 amino acids long. Germline V gene data show CDR1 as SGHDN and CDR2 as FVKESK. CDR3 protein: CASSQGTSGVSTDTQYF. CDR3 DNA: TGTGCCAGCAGCCAAGGGACTAGCGGGGTCAGCACAGATACGCAGTATTTT.

J is TRBJ1-6 and V is TRBV7-9; 8 bases are a match to TRBD1. J lost 9 bases, V lost 6 bases, and 7 bases had no gene match. The CDR3 loop spans 14 amino acids. Germline CDR1 reads SEHNR; CDR2 reads FQNEAQ (reference sequence). CDR3 sequence (DNA): TGTGCCAGCAGTATCGGGACAGGCGGTTCACCCCTCCACTTT. Residues: CASSIGTGGSPLHF.

This chain links TRBV27 with TRBJ1-6; weak D call: TRBD1 (5 bases). V lost 3 bases and J 7 bases, leaving 7 bases between the germline ends. This CDR3 region has 13 residues. The germline V gene has CDR1 MNHEY and CDR2 SMNVEV (reference sequence). CDR3 protein: CASSLTANSPLHF. The DNA of the CDR3 is TGTGCCAGCAGTTTGACAGCGAATTCACCCCTCCACTTT.

The chain uses TRBV5-8 and TRBJ1-5; maybe TRBD1 (6 bases). The CDR3 extends over 15 amino acids. V shed 1 base and J shed 3 bases, with 11 bases lying between them. Germline CDR1 SGHTS, CDR2 YDEGEE. The chain's CDR3 is CASSLRQEFNQPQHF. CDR3 sequence (DNA): TGTGCCAGCAGCTTGCGACAGGAGTTCAATCAGCCCCAGCATTTT.

This clone was observed once. This chain links TRBV28 with TRBJ2-1; 10 bases line up with TRBD2. Germline CDR1 and CDR2: MDHEN and SYDVKM. The ends lost 2 bases at V and 6 bases at J; junction bases unmatched: 7. This CDR3 is 16 amino acids long. The CDR3 loop is CASSLASGRVGNEQFF. CDR3 DNA sequence: TGTGCCAGCAGTTTAGCTAGCGGGAGAGTAGGCAATGAGCAGTTCTTC. The whole variable domain, filled in from reference TRBV28 and TRBJ2-1, reads DVKVTQSSRYLVKRTGEKVFLECVQDMDHENMFWYRQDPGLGLRLIYFSYDVKMKEKGDIPEGYSVSREKKERFSLILESASTNQTSMYLCASSLASGRVGNEQFFGPGTRLTVL.

This clone was picked up a small number of times. V is TRBV11-2 and J is TRBJ1-2, with D unclear. The length of the CDR3 is 12 residues. The V end lost 1 base, the J end lost 6 bases, and 6 bases lay between the germline ends. Germline lookup yields CDR1 SGHAT and CDR2 FQNNGV. The CDR3 sequence: CASSLGLNGYTF. The CDR3 bases are TGTGCCAGCAGCTTAGGACTAAATGGCTACACCTTC.